This TCR beta chain was retrieved from a study of T cells in Graves' hyperthyroidism and ophthalmopathy. Study-level results: Ophthalmopathy, as predicted by the model, came a median approximately 6.5 months after the prediction.

Newly diagnosed hyperthyroidism patients aged 18 to 65 years had disease lasting under 2 months. A patient was excluded if there was uncontrolled infection, other autoimmune disease, pregnancy or lactation. In the case of this clonotype: What it recognizes is unknown.

Germline V gene lookup returns CDR1 MNHNS and CDR2 SASEGT. This CDR3 is built from 18 residues. Trimming took 5 bases from V and 1 from J; bases not matched to a gene: 14. Template material for amplifying TCR beta CDR3 regions consisted of RNA transcripts. TCR CDR3 regions were first amplified by RT-PCR with HTBI primers. TCRdb redid the calling of the multiplex PCR reads with MiXCR, one entry per CDR3 protein. Here the sample spans some 700,000 distinct CDR3 sequences, roughly a sixth being singletons. This receptor was obtained from a man in his forties or fifties with Graves' hyperthyroidism. The source material was blood. V and J are TRBV6-1 and TRBJ2-4; 7 nucleotides match TRBD1. The CDR3 protein is CASSQPGTVLGAKNIQYF. CDR3 in DNA: TGTGCCAGCAGTCAACCCGGGACAGTCCTCGGGGCCAAAAACATTCAGTACTTC.